The present entry profiles one T cell receptor beta chain with its context. No antigen is known for it. This sample was included in a study of T cell responses to AZD1222 COVID-19 vaccine. The repertoire was sequenced with immunoSEQ multiplex PCR; TCRdb's copy has only in-frame clones and lacks some. The repertoire holds over 150,000 clones, with around 88% as singletons. Study-level points and caveats: Dominant CD4 TCR responses targeted spike regions 160-218 and 743-854. Spike-specific TCR repertoires showed rising breadth and depth after two AZD1222 doses. White British donors predominated, females outnumbered males, and clonal diversity was possibly underestimated.

The germline V gene has CDR1 SGHTA and CDR2 FQGNSA. Trimming cost V 5 bases and J 0 bases, with 10 bases left between them. CDR3 length equals 14 residues. The chain joins TRBV7-2 to TRBJ1-1, with no clear D. The starting material was peripheral blood, obtained 28 days after the second AZD1222 dose. The source of this sequence is an adult who received the AZD1222 COVID-19 vaccine. CDR3 amino acids: CASSAQGLNTEAFF. CDR3 in DNA: TGTGCCAGCAGCGCACAAGGACTGAACACTGAAGCTTTCTTT.